These T cell receptor beta chains were read from a single sample in a study of glioma-infiltrating T cells. TCRdb used MiXCR to reprocess the multiplex PCR reads, holding one entry per CDR3 protein. The top ten clones hold approximately 26% of a sample with around 120,000 distinct CDR3 sequences, about 25% of them seen once. The sequencing input was glioma tissue, nonneoplastic brain tissue, or PBMCs (not recorded which). All receptors come from a human donor with low-grade glioma or glioblastoma, undergoing nonglioma brain surgery, or in good health (not recorded which). Each CDR3 is given with its conserved first and last residue. D genes are given only for firm matches. Size is stated for part of the rows, as once, few or many counts, or as a class when the clone is expanded.

J: TRBJ1-3
length: 18
V: TRBV15
size: -
D: TRBD1
CDR3: CATSRDPRVRGTGNTIYF
DNA: TGTGCCACCAGCAGAGATCCCCGGGTCAGGGGGACTGGAAACACCATATATTTT

J: TRBJ2-2
length: 15
V: TRBV19
size: -
D: TRBD2
CDR3: CASRASGVNTGELFF
DNA: TGTGCCAGTAGAGCTAGCGGGGTTAACACCGGGGAGCTGTTTTTT

J: TRBJ2-4
length: 12
V: TRBV10-2
size: few
D: -
CDR3: CASSEDRTTQYF
DNA: TGCGCCAGCAGTGAAGACAGAACGACTCAGTACTTC

J: TRBJ1-4
length: 14
V: TRBV6-1
size: -
D: -
CDR3: CASYTGRSNEKLFF
DNA: TGTGCCAGTTATACAGGGAGGTCTAATGAAAAACTGTTTTTT

J: TRBJ1-1
length: 13
V: TRBV5-4
size: -
D: TRBD1
CDR3: CASRQGPRPEAFF
DNA: TGTGCCAGCAGACAGGGGCCTAGGCCTGAAGCTTTCTTT

J: TRBJ1-1
length: 14
V: TRBV14
size: few
D: TRBD1
CDR3: CASSEMRGRTEAFF
DNA: TGTGCCAGCAGCGAGATGAGGGGGCGCACTGAAGCTTTCTTT

J: TRBJ1-2
length: 13
V: TRBV20-1
size: few
D: TRBD1
CDR3: CSAGTGVNYGYTF
DNA: TGCAGTGCTGGGACAGGGGTTAACTATGGCTACACCTTC

J: TRBJ1-4
length: 14
V: TRBV25-1
size: -
D: -
CDR3: CASTESRGGEKLFF
DNA: TGTGCCAGCACAGAGAGCAGGGGAGGGGAAAAACTGTTTTTT

J: TRBJ2-2
length: 15
V: TRBV20-1
size: many
D: TRBD1
CDR3: CSANRQGANTGELFF
DNA: TGCAGTGCTAACCGACAGGGGGCTAACACCGGGGAGCTGTTTTTT

J: TRBJ2-1
length: 18
V: TRBV7-2
size: few
D: TRBD2
CDR3: CASSLLIMTSAAYNEQFF
DNA: TGTGCCAGCAGCTTACTCATTATGACTAGCGCCGCCTACAATGAGCAGTTCTTC

J: TRBJ2-3
length: 15
V: TRBV7-9
size: few
D: -
CDR3: CASSALETLTDTQYF
DNA: TGTGCCAGCAGCGCCTTGGAGACCCTCACAGATACGCAGTATTTT

J: TRBJ2-1
length: 15
V: TRBV7-3
size: -
D: TRBD2
CDR3: CPSSFTSGVYNEQFF
DNA: TGTCCCAGCAGCTTCACTAGCGGGGTCTACAATGAGCAGTTCTTC

J: TRBJ2-2
length: 16
V: TRBV19
size: -
D: -
CDR3: CASRRISGVPRGELFF
DNA: TGTGCCAGTAGGCGGATTTCAGGGGTTCCTCGCGGGGAGCTGTTTTTT

J: TRBJ1-1
length: 13
V: TRBV29-1
size: -
D: -
CDR3: CSVDDSLNTEAFF
DNA: TGCAGCGTGGACGACAGCTTGAACACTGAAGCTTTCTTT

J: TRBJ2-1
length: 13
V: TRBV7-2
size: few
D: -
CDR3: CASSLVPGNEQFF
DNA: TGTGCCAGCAGCTTAGTCCCGGGGAATGAGCAGTTCTTC

J: TRBJ2-3
length: 13
V: TRBV2
size: -
D: TRBD1
CDR3: CATRQGATDTQYF
DNA: TGTGCCACCAGACAGGGGGCGACAGATACGCAGTATTTT

J: TRBJ1-5
length: 15
V: TRBV7-2
size: -
D: TRBD1
CDR3: CASSLRGRINQPQHF
DNA: TGTGCCAGCAGCTTAAGGGGGCGGATCAATCAGCCCCAGCATTTT

J: TRBJ1-5
length: 14
V: TRBV7-9
size: -
D: -
CDR3: CASSLGTGHQPQHF
DNA: TGTGCCAGCAGCTTAGGGACGGGGCACCAGCCCCAGCATTTT

J: TRBJ1-1
length: 12
V: TRBV9
size: many
D: -
CDR3: CASSVGGTEAFF
DNA: TGTGCCAGCAGCGTAGGTGGCACTGAAGCTTTCTTT

J: TRBJ1-2
length: 18
V: TRBV7-9
size: -
D: -
CDR3: CASSSQAPQEDYGYGYTF
DNA: TGTGCCAGCAGCTCACAGGCCCCACAGGAAGACTATGGCTATGGCTACACCTTC

J: TRBJ2-3
length: 15
V: TRBV30
size: -
D: TRBD2
CDR3: CAWQAGGGPVDTQYF
DNA: TGTGCCTGGCAAGCAGGCGGGGGGCCGGTCGATACGCAGTATTTT

J: TRBJ2-3
length: 13
V: TRBV7-2
size: few
D: -
CDR3: CASSRLLGDTQYF
DNA: TGTGCCAGCAGCCGCCTTCTCGGGGATACGCAGTATTTT

J: TRBJ1-1
length: 16
V: TRBV28
size: many
D: -
CDR3: CASSLPGHRMNTEAFF
DNA: TGTGCCAGCAGTTTACCCGGACACCGGATGAACACTGAAGCTTTCTTT

J: TRBJ1-2
length: 13
V: TRBV19
size: -
D: TRBD1
CDR3: CASRRDRGHGYTF
DNA: TGTGCCAGTAGACGGGACAGGGGTCATGGCTACACCTTC

J: TRBJ2-4
length: 18
V: TRBV18
size: -
D: TRBD1
CDR3: CASSPYSGTGVKSDIQYF
DNA: TGTGCCAGCTCGCCATATTCCGGGACAGGGGTAAAGTCGGACATTCAGTACTTC

J: TRBJ2-2
length: 15
V: TRBV18
size: -
D: -
CDR3: CASSPRRGDAGELFF
DNA: TGTGCCAGCTCACCTAGAAGAGGGGACGCCGGGGAGCTGTTTTTT

J: TRBJ2-3
length: 15
V: TRBV28
size: few
D: TRBD1
CDR3: CASILGGGSTDTQYF
DNA: TGTGCCAGCATCTTAGGGGGCGGGAGCACAGATACGCAGTATTTT

J: TRBJ1-1
length: 12
V: TRBV20-1
size: many
D: -
CDR3: CSASTGDPEAFF
DNA: TGCAGTGCTAGTACTGGGGACCCTGAAGCTTTCTTT

J: TRBJ1-1
length: 13
V: TRBV15
size: many
D: -
CDR3: CATFGRRNTEAFF
DNA: TGTGCCACCTTCGGTCGGCGGAACACTGAAGCTTTCTTT

J: TRBJ1-1
length: 12
V: TRBV7-3
size: many
D: -
CDR3: CASTLRGTEAFF
DNA: TGTGCCAGCACCTTGCGGGGGACTGAAGCTTTCTTT

J: TRBJ2-1
length: 13
V: TRBV12-3/TRBV12-4
size: many
D: -
CDR3: CASRLGDPNEQFF
DNA: TGTGCCAGCAGACTTGGGGACCCCAATGAGCAGTTCTTC

J: TRBJ2-1
length: 15
V: TRBV28
size: many
D: TRBD2
CDR3: CASSLLGGGAHEQFF
DNA: TGTGCCAGCAGTTTATTGGGCGGGGGGGCGCATGAGCAGTTCTTC

J: TRBJ2-5
length: 15
V: TRBV6-1
size: once
D: -
CDR3: CASSLGAGIQETQYF
DNA: TGTGCCAGTTCCCTGGGTGCGGGAATCCAAGAGACCCAGTACTTC

J: TRBJ2-1
length: 14
V: TRBV20-1
size: -
D: -
CDR3: CSAPRASSYNEQFF
DNA: TGCAGTGCTCCCCGGGCGAGCTCCTACAATGAGCAGTTCTTC

J: TRBJ2-3
length: 14
V: TRBV2
size: -
D: TRBD2
CDR3: CASTTSGGTDTQYF
DNA: TGTGCCAGCACGACTAGCGGGGGGACAGATACGCAGTATTTT

J: TRBJ1-1
length: 14
V: TRBV4-1
size: few
D: -
CDR3: CASSVGGVGTEAFF
DNA: TGCGCCAGCAGCGTGGGGGGGGTCGGCACTGAAGCTTTCTTT

J: TRBJ2-4
length: 18
V: TRBV10-3
size: few
D: -
CDR3: CAISESSLGRLAKNIQYF
DNA: TGTGCCATCAGTGAGTCGTCCCTAGGCAGATTAGCCAAAAACATTCAGTACTTC

J: TRBJ2-1
length: 14
V: TRBV20-1
size: -
D: -
CDR3: CSASGRRGYNEQFF
DNA: TGCAGTGCTAGTGGTCGCCGCGGCTACAATGAGCAGTTCTTC

J: TRBJ2-3
length: 12
V: TRBV12-3/TRBV12-4
size: -
D: -
CDR3: CASRWTSYTQYF
DNA: TGTGCCAGCAGGTGGACCAGTTATACGCAGTATTTT

J: TRBJ1-1
length: 14
V: TRBV7-2
size: many
D: -
CDR3: CASSSRVELVEAFF
DNA: TGTGCCAGCAGCTCCAGGGTAGAGTTGGTTGAAGCTTTCTTT

J: TRBJ1-1
length: 8
V: TRBV5-1
size: -
D: -
CDR3: CASTGAFF
DNA: TGCGCCAGCACCGGGGCTTTCTTT

J: TRBJ2-3
length: 15
V: TRBV11-3
size: few
D: TRBD1
CDR3: CASSPGQGAGDTQYF
DNA: TGTGCCAGCAGCCCCGGACAGGGGGCAGGAGATACGCAGTATTTT

J: TRBJ2-1
length: 16
V: TRBV3-1
size: -
D: -
CDR3: CASSHIQGKGYNEQFF
DNA: TGTGCCAGCAGCCACATACAGGGAAAAGGCTACAATGAGCAGTTCTTC

J: TRBJ1-1
length: 15
V: TRBV18
size: few
D: -
CDR3: CASSPGLTGRAEAFF
DNA: TGTGCCAGCTCACCAGGACTCACAGGGCGGGCTGAAGCTTTCTTT

J: TRBJ2-3
length: 14
V: TRBV19
size: -
D: -
CDR3: CASMTVPSTDTQYF
DNA: TGTGCCAGTATGACAGTCCCTAGCACAGATACGCAGTATTTT